This TCR beta chain is from a study of response to subunit inactivated influenza vaccine. Study-wide findings and caveats: It was suggested by the authors that few new T cells are recruited by each seasonal influenza vaccination.

CDR3 size: 13 residues. Trimming stripped 0 bases from V and 5 bases from J, with 8 bases between. Per the germline V gene, CDR1 is SGDLS and CDR2 is YYNGEE. TCRdb itself ran the RT-PCR reads through MiXCR, one entry per CDR3 protein. Of about 520,000 distinct CDR3 sequences listed, roughly 23% are singletons. This clonotype was counted between two and nine times. Antigen specificity is unknown. This chain joins TRBV9 and TRBJ1-1; D remains ambiguous. This sequence originates from a man in his forties or fifties who received an inactivated influenza vaccine. The material sequenced was CD4+ T cells sorted from PBMCs, taken roughly 5 days after vaccination. The CDR3 coding sequence is TGTGCCAGCAGCGTAGATGGTGAAACTGAAGCTTTCTTT. Its protein product is CASSVDGETEAFF.